This TCR beta chain comes out of a study of blood T cell repertoires in COVID-19. Study summary: COVID-19 samples, acute and convalescent, were from the United States, Italy and Spain. The analysed material was cDNA or gDNA that came from T cells, B-cell-depleted T cells, or PBMCs.

In the authors' workflow: Estimated nucleated cell counts came from reference gene primer amplification. Assay used: immunoSEQ multiplex PCR; TCRdb lists only in-frame clones, some missing. Clone size and V and J calls were adopted from that table, with D and trimming inferred from the DNA. Among approximately 670,000 clones, 70% to 90% were seen once, and the ten largest hold over 0.2%. Germline CDR1 MNHEY, CDR2 SMNVEV (reference sequence). The CDR3 is made up of 15 amino acids. With 2 bases removed from V and 2 bases from J, the gap between germline ends came to 10 bases. The TCR sequence derives from a woman aged 18-30 years with acute or convalescent COVID-19. Sequencing input: peripheral blood. The rearrangement links TRBV27 to TRBJ2-1; D is unclear. As DNA, the CDR3 is TGTGCCAGCAGTTTAGCGGAGAACCCCTACAATGAGCAGTTCTTC. Translated: CASSLAENPYNEQFF.